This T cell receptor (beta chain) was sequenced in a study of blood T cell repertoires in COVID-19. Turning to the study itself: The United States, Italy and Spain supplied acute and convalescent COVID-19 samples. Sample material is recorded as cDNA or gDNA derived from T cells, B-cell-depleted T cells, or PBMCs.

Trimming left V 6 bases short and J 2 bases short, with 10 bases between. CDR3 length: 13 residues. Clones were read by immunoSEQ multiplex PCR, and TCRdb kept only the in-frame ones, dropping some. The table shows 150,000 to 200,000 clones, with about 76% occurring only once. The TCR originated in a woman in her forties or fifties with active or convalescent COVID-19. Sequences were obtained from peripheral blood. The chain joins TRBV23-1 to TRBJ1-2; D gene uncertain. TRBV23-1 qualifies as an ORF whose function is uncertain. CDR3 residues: CASRPTENYGYTF. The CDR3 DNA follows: TGCGCCAGCAGACCGACGGAGAACTATGGCTACACCTTC.